This TCR beta chain was found in a study of early T cells in non-severe SARS-CoV-2 infection. Study summary: Whole-blood bulk RNA, unsorted, was sequenced, and chains were unpaired. The study, taken as a whole, reports: VDJdb matching skewed toward anti-spike CD8 responses, missing private and CD4 specificities.

Each single cDNA molecule received a unique molecular identifier. TCRdb fed the 5' RACE reads into MiXCR, producing one record per CDR3 protein. The data show around 9,000 distinct CDR3 sequences, about 5% seen once. In germline, CDR1 is SGHDT, CDR2 YYEEEE. There are 14 residues in the CDR3. V lost 0 bases and J 4 bases, leaving 8 bases between the germline ends. This clonotype rates as medium-sized. Its antigen is unknown. The receptor comes from an adult who was a healthcare worker with PCR-confirmed SARS-CoV-2 infection or an uninfected control (not recorded which). The chain uses TRBV5-6 and TRBJ2-1; D might be TRBD1 (5 bases). Sequencing input: whole blood. As DNA, the CDR3 is TGTGCCAGCAGCTTGGGACAGAGATACAATGAGCAGTTCTTC. Its protein is CASSLGQRYNEQFF.